What follows are 23 T cell receptor beta chains derived from one specimen sequenced in a study of T cell changes during pregnancy in multiple sclerosis. Method: immunoSEQ multiplex PCR; TCRdb's copy keeps in-frame clones and lacks some. The table has tens of thousands of clones, 75% to 95% seen once; the top ten hold just under 0.5%. The sample here was CD4+ T cells from peripheral blood mononuclear cells, taken in the second trimester of pregnancy. Every receptor here comes from a female donor in good health, enrolled as a control in a pregnancy study.

In nucleotides, the CDR3 is TGTGCCAGCTCACCGTCAGGGGGTTCCTACGAGCAGTACTTC. It yields the protein CASSPSGGSYEQYF. This rearrangement joins TRBV18 to TRBJ2-7; the match to TRBD1 covers 7 bases. CDR1 is KGHSH, CDR2 LQKENI, per germline. The length of the CDR3 is 14 residues. The junction had 3 bases not matched to a gene; V was cut back by 3 bases and J by 1 base.

This sequence joins TRBV7-2 and TRBJ2-5, with D unclear. The CDR3 consists of 14 residues. Trimming removed 1 base from V and 4 bases from J, with 10 bases in between. CDR1 and CDR2 (germline): SGHTA, FQGNSA. The CDR3 spells CASSLGDPRETQYF. The CDR3 nucleotides are TGTGCCAGCAGCTTAGGCGATCCCCGAGAGACCCAGTACTTC.

The chain recombines TRBV30 with TRBJ2-1; D ambiguous. Per germline, CDR1 GTSNPN and CDR2 SVGIG (reference sequence). Between the trimmed V and J ends, which lost 8 bases and 3 bases, there was a span of 14 bases. The CDR3 extends over 13 amino acids. This CDR3 is CALTLDYYNEQFF. The CDR3 nucleotides read TGTGCCCTGACCCTAGATTACTACAATGAGCAGTTCTTC.

Worth noting for this clone: The junction departs from germline at one end; a sequencing error may be responsible. The CDR3 DNA is TGTGCTAGCAGCTCTTTACCGGGACAGGGAAAAGAGACCCAGTACTTC. Amino acids: CASSSLPGQGKETQYF. The chain joins TRBV7-7 to TRBJ2-5; 9 bases match TRBD1. Per germline, CDR1 SSHAT and CDR2 FNYEAQ (reference sequence). The CDR3 extends over 16 amino acids.

The chain uses TRBV18 and TRBJ2-1; 7 bases are a match to TRBD1. Germline V CDR1 and CDR2: KGHSH, LQKENI. With 2 bases clipped from V and 9 bases from J, the junction kept 4 bases outside the gene matches. This CDR3 region has 13 residues. CDR3: CASSPLGQTEQFF. CDR3 nucleotides: TGTGCCAGCTCACCATTGGGACAGACTGAGCAGTTCTTC.

As regards this clone: An end of the junction differs from the germline gene, which may be a read error. The chain employs TRBV7-7 and TRBJ2-5; the match to TRBD2 covers 12 bases. Germline CDR1 reads SSHAT; CDR2 reads FNYEAQ (reference sequence). This CDR3 is built from 15 residues. CDR3 coding DNA: TGTGCTAGCAGCCAGGGACTAGCGGGTCGAGAGACCCAGTACTTC. This codes for CASSQGLAGRETQYF.

This sequence joins TRBV11-1 and TRBJ2-1, with 9 bases fitting TRBD2. The CDR3 covers 16 residues. Germline V CDR1 and CDR2: SGHAT, FQDESV (reference sequence). Losses at the gene ends were 3 bases for V and 7 bases for J; bases not matched to a gene: 10. The CDR3 region is CASSFSAGGPGNEQFF. DNA for the CDR3: TGTGCCAGCAGCTTTTCGGCGGGGGGGCCAGGTAATGAGCAGTTCTTC.

For this clone: A junction boundary mismatches the germline segment, possibly from a read error. The V call is TRBV7-7, the J call TRBJ2-1, with 10 nucleotides matching TRBD2. The CDR3 runs to 16 residues. CDR1 and CDR2 (germline): SSHAT, FNYEAQ (reference sequence). CDR3 in amino acids: CASSVTSGTSVTEQFF. Here the CDR3 DNA reads TGTGCTAGCAGCGTAACTTCGGGGACTAGCGTTACGGAGCAGTTCTTC.

The V gene is TRBV10-3, the J gene TRBJ2-3, with D tentatively TRBD1 (6 bases). V lost 2 bases and J lost 5, with 11 bases in between. The CDR3 is made up of 14 amino acids. Germline CDR1 reads ENHRY; CDR2 reads SYGVKD. CDR3 sequence (DNA): TGTGCCATCAGTGAGAGAGAAGGGGGAGATACGCAGTATTTT. Amino acid sequence: CAISEREGGDTQYF.

The chain uses TRBV11-2 and TRBJ2-1, with a tentative D call TRBD1 (5 bases). Germline assignment: CDR1 SGHAT and CDR2 FQNNGV. Between the trimmed V and J ends, which lost 3 bases and 0 bases, there was a span of 15 bases. CDR3 size: 17 residues. This CDR3 is CASSFRSGPPSYNEQFF. DNA of the CDR3: TGTGCCAGCAGCTTTCGGTCAGGGCCCCCCTCCTACAATGAGCAGTTCTTC. The complete variable domain, with remaining parts taken from reference TRBV11-2 and TRBJ2-1, reads EAGVAQSPRYKIIEKRQSVAFWCNPISGHATLYWYQQILGQGPKLLIQFQNNGVVDDSQLPKDRFSAERLKGVDSTLKIQPAKLEDSAVYLCASSFRSGPPSYNEQFFGPGTRLTVL.

The rearrangement uses TRBV5-5 and TRBJ2-3; 10 nucleotides match TRBD1. This CDR3 has 18 amino acids. Germline V gene data show CDR1 as SGHKS and CDR2 as YYEKEE (reference sequence). Trimming cost V 4 bases and J 0 bases; bases outside gene matches: 11. The DNA for the CDR3 is TGTGCCAGCAGCCGAGCGGCGACAGGGGGCACCAGCACAGATACGCAGTATTTT. Translating it yields CASSRAATGGTSTDTQYF.

J is TRBJ1-2 and V is TRBV28; a possible D gene is TRBD1 (5 bases). The length of the CDR3 is 14 residues. Trimming removed 8 bases from V and 1 base from J, with 14 bases in between. Germline V gene sequence: CDR1 MDHEN, CDR2 SYDVKM. CDR3 DNA sequence: TGTGCCAGCCACGGCGGGGGAGATAACTATGGCTACACCTTC. This translates into CASHGGGDNYGYTF.

The chain recombines TRBV27 with TRBJ2-7; D is possibly TRBD1 (6 bases). Germline V gene lookup returns CDR1 MNHEY and CDR2 SMNVEV (reference sequence). The CDR3 is 13 residues long. Trimming took 6 bases from V and 2 from J, leaving 11 bases between them. The chain's CDR3 is CASRLTGTYEQYF. DNA of the CDR3: TGTGCCAGCAGGCTCACAGGGACCTACGAGCAGTACTTC.

This clone has a single count. J is TRBJ2-1 and V is TRBV5-1, with 10 bases matching TRBD2. Unmatched junction bases numbered 8, after V lost 4 bases and J lost 4 bases. Germline V gives CDR1 SGHRS, CDR2 YFSETQ. This CDR3 comprises 16 residues. The DNA of the CDR3 is TGCGCCAGCAGCCCGGGCCTTAGCGGGGGGTACAATGAGCAGTTCTTC. Translation gives CASSPGLSGGYNEQFF. The whole variable domain, remainder taken from reference TRBV5-1 and TRBJ2-1, is KAGVTQTPRYLIKTRGQQVTLSCSPISGHRSVSWYQQTPGQGLQFLFEYFSETQRNKGNFPGRFSGRQFSNSRSEMNVSTLELGDSALYLCASSPGLSGGYNEQFFGPGTRLTVL.

This clone was counted once. Sequence at one end of the junction differs from germline and may be a read error. The rearrangement links TRBV7-7 to TRBJ2-5; no firm D call. This CDR3 spans 15 amino acids. CDR1 SSHAT and CDR2 FNYEAQ come from the germline V gene (reference sequence). Here the CDR3 reads CASSLSPGSQETQYF. The CDR3 coding sequence is TGTGCTAGCAGCTTATCGCCAGGTTCCCAAGAGACCCAGTACTTC.

The chain employs TRBV12-5 and TRBJ2-5, with D possibly TRBD1 on 5 matching bases. Germline CDR1 LGHNT, CDR2 FRNRAP. V shed 6 bases and J shed 5 bases, with 13 bases lying between them. The CDR3 totals 13 residues. Written as DNA, the CDR3 is TGTGCTAGTGGGTCTTCAGGGATGGAGACCCAGTACTTC. Translated: CASGSSGMETQYF.

This clone has just one count. The V gene is TRBV5-5, the J gene TRBJ2-5; tentative D call: TRBD2 (5 bases). Trimming shortened V by 0 bases and J by 2 bases, and 11 bases separated the two germline ends. CDR3 length equals 15 residues. From germline, CDR1 is SGHKS and CDR2 YYEKEE (reference sequence). The DNA for the CDR3 is TGTGCCAGCAGCTTGGGTCACAGCGGTCAAGAGACCCAGTACTTC. Protein product: CASSLGHSGQETQYF.

V and J are TRBV6-1 and TRBJ1-3, with 8 bases lining up with TRBD1. From germline, CDR1 is MNHNS and CDR2 SASEGT. CDR3 length: 15 amino acids. Losses at the gene ends were 1 base for V and 6 bases for J; bases not matched to a gene: 5. CDR3 nucleotides: TGTGCCAGCAGTGAAGGGTCAGGGGGCTCAAACACCATATATTTT. The encoded protein is CASSEGSGGSNTIYF.

V gene TRBV7-9 combines with J gene TRBJ2-7; 10 bases fit TRBD1. This CDR3 contains 14 residues. Trimming took 6 bases from V and 4 from J; bases not matched to a gene: 6. Per the germline V gene, CDR1 is SEHNR and CDR2 is FQNEAQ (reference sequence). The CDR3 is CASSWDRGAYEQYF. Written as DNA, the CDR3 is TGTGCCAGCAGTTGGGACAGGGGTGCTTACGAGCAGTACTTC.

V usage is TRBV11-2 and J usage is TRBJ1-1; TRBD1 aligns across 7 bases. This CDR3 has 15 residues. V lost 4 bases and J lost 1; bases outside the gene matches: 6. Germline CDR1 is SGHAT and CDR2 is FQNNGV. The CDR3 DNA reads as TGTGCCAGCAGCTCAACAACAGGGGCGAACACTGAAGCTTTCTTT. This codes for CASSSTTGANTEAFF. The full variable domain, rest sourced from reference TRBV11-2 and TRBJ1-1, is EAGVAQSPRYKIIEKRQSVAFWCNPISGHATLYWYQQILGQGPKLLIQFQNNGVVDDSQLPKDRFSAERLKGVDSTLKIQPAKLEDSAVYLCASSSTTGANTEAFFGQGTRLTVV.

V gene TRBV6-1 combines with J gene TRBJ2-7, with D tentatively TRBD2 (5 bases). This CDR3 contains 13 residues. Germline values: CDR1 MNHNS, CDR2 SASEGT. Trimming shortened V by 7 bases and J by 6 bases, and 16 bases separated the two germline ends. This CDR3 reads CASTYISGFEQYF. The CDR3 DNA is TGTGCCAGCACCTATATTTCGGGGTTCGAGCAGTACTTC.

The chain joins TRBV7-2 to TRBJ2-7; TRBD1 matches 8 bases. Trimming at V came to 5 bases and at J to 6 bases, leaving 0 bases not matched to a gene. The CDR3 extends over 11 amino acids. The germline CDR1 and CDR2 sequences are SGHTA and FQGNSA. The CDR3 DNA is TGTGCCAGCAGCGACAGGGGCGAGCAGTACTTC. It is translated as CASSDRGEQYF. Full variable domain (outside the CDR3, taken from reference TRBV7-2 and TRBJ2-7): GAGVSQSPSNKVTEKGKDVELRCDPISGHTALYWYRQSLGQGLEFLIYFQGNSAPDKSGLPSDRFSAERTGGSVSTLTIQRTQQEDSAVYLCASSDRGEQYFGPGTRLTVT.

This clone was detected only a few times. This chain uses TRBV11-3 with TRBJ2-2; D gene ambiguous. Trimming removed 5 bases at V and 6 bases at J, with 10 bases between. The germline V gene encodes CDR1 SGHNT and CDR2 YENEEA. The CDR3 sequence is 13 residues long. CDR3 sequence (DNA): TGTGCCAGCAGCGATACTCTTCCCGGGGAGCTGTTTTTT. Translating gives CASSDTLPGELFF.